The sequence of this T cell receptor beta chain was determined in a study of OX40 agonist ivuxolimab in advanced cancers. About the study: The dose-escalation cohort was roughly 83% male, with a mean age of approximately 62 years, ranging roughly 20 to 90.

Measured with immunoSEQ multiplex PCR; TCRdb has only the in-frame clones, and not every one. This sample has 35,000 to 50,000 clones, with 88% found just once. Trimming stripped 3 bases from V and 7 bases from J, with 10 bases between. Germline V CDR1 and CDR2: SEHNR, FQNEAQ (reference sequence). The CDR3 is 12 residues long. Blood was sampled at baseline, cycle 4 day 1, and cycle 7 day 1. The chain is built from TRBV7-9 and TRBJ2-7; D possibly matches TRBD1 or TRBD2 (5 bases each). This material consisted of CD4+ or CD8+ T cells sorted from blood, taken in a trial of the OX40 agonist ivuxolimab. This sequence originates from an adult with an advanced solid tumor such as melanoma, head and neck, liver or kidney cancer. This CDR3 is CASSLGTGEQYF. In DNA form, the CDR3 reads TGTGCCAGCAGCTTGGGGACGGGAGAGCAGTACTTC.